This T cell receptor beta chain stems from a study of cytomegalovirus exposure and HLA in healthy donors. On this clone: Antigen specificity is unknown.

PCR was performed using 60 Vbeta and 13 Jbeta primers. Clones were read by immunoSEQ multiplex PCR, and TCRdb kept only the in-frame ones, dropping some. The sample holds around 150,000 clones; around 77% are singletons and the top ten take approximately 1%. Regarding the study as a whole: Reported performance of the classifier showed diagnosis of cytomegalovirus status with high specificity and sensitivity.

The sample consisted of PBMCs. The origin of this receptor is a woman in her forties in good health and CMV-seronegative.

In nucleotides, the CDR3 is TGTGCCACCAGCAGAGATCTGGGACAGGGGGTTTATCAGCCCCAGCATTTT. Protein sequence: CATSRDLGQGVYQPQHF. The V gene is TRBV15, the J gene TRBJ1-5; 11 positions agree with TRBD1. V dropped 0 bases and J dropped 5; count of bases not matched to a gene: 6. The length of the CDR3 is 17 residues. Germline-derived CDR1 and CDR2 are LNHNV and YYDKDF (reference sequence). The whole variable domain, filled in from reference TRBV15 and TRBJ1-5, reads DAMVIQNPRYQVTQFGKPVTLSCSQTLNHNVMYWYQQKSSQAPKLLFHYYDKDFNNEADTPDNFQSRRPNTSFCFLDIRSPGLGDTAMYLCATSRDLGQGVYQPQHFGDGTRLSIL.